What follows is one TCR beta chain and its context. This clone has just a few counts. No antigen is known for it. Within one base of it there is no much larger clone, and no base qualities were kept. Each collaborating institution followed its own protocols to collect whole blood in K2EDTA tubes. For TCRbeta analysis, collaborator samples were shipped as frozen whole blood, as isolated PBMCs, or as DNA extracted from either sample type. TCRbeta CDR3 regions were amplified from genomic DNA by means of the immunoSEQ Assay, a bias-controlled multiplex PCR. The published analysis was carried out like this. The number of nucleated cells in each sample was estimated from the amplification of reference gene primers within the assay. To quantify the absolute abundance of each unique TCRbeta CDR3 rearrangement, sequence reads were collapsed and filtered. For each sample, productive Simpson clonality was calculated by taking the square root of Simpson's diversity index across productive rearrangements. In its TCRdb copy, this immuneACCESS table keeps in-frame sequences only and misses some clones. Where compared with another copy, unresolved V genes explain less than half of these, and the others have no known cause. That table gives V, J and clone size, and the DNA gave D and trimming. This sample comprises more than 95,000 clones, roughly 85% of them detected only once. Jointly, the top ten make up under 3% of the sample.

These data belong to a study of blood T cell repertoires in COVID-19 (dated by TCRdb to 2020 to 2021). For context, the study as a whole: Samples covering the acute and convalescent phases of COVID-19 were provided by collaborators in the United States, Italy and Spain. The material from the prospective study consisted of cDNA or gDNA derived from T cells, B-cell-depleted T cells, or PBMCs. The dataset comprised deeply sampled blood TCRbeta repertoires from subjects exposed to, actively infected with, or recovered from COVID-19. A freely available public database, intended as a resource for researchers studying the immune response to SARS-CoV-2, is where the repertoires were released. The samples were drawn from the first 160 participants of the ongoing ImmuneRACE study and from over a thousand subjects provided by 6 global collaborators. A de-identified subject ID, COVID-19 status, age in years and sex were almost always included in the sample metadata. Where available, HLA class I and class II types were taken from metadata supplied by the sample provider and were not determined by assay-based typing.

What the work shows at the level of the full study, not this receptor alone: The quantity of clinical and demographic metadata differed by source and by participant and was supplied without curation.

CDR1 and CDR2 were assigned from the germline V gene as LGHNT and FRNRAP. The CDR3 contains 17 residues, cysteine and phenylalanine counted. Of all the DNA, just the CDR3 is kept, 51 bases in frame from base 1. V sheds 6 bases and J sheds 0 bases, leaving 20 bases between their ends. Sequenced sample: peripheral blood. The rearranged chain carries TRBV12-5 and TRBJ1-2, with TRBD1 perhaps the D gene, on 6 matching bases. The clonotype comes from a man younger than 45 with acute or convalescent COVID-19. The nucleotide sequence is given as TGTGCTAGTGGGACTTTACAGGGCGAAATTACTAACTATGGCTACACCTTC. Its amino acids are CASGTLQGEITNYGYTF.